This T cell receptor beta chain was captured in a study of blood T cells in healthy people across ages (dated by TCRdb to between 2014 and 2016). General notes on the study: In model experiments, template switching captured roughly one uniquely barcoded TCR beta cDNA molecule for every two T cells. Using deep sequencing normalized with unique cDNA molecular identifiers, the study measured how TCR beta repertoire diversity changes with age. Donors were grouped into four age groups: young (average roughly 15 years), middle-aged (roughly 40), aged (around 60) and long-lived (just over 80). To avoid experimental bias, donors of different ages were distributed randomly across sequencing lanes. For two donors (one aged 18 to 30 and one aged 80 or older), the study analyzed two additional independent replicas of 1 million unique cDNA reads from the same blood draw.

The roughly 39 donors, aged about 6 to 100 years, were systemically healthy Caucasian individuals from Russia. Each donor gave approximately 9.3 milliliters of peripheral blood, collected into EDTA-treated Vacutainer tubes. PBMCs were isolated by Ficoll-Paque density-gradient centrifugation, with at least 7 million obtained per sample. Total RNA, at least 6 micrograms per sample, was extracted from PBMCs with Trizol reagent. Naive CD45RAhigh/CD27high T cell percentages were measured by flow cytometry on a PBMC aliquot from every donor. As regards this clonotype: It lacks a known antigen. No much larger clonotype is one base removed from it; base qualities were not supplied.

Library preparation employed 5' RACE. The sequencer was an Illumina HiSeq 2500. A second PCR of roughly 6 to 11 cycles was run with a J-beta primer mix and a sample-barcoded 5' primer. Each TCR beta cDNA molecule received a unique molecular identifier from a template-switch 5' adaptor carrying 12 random nucleotides. At least 2.5 million CDR3-containing paired-end reads were obtained from each sample. The Mint cDNA synthesis kit, primed by a TRBC-specific oligonucleotide, was used to synthesize first-strand cDNA from all RNA. After uracil-DNA glycosylase treatment, a first 18-cycle PCR used universal primers M1SS and BC2_uni_R on all cDNA. In the authors' own workflow: For normalization, 1 million high-quality reads were randomly selected from each sample, with every read carrying a distinct molecular identifier. Reads with shared molecular identifiers were discarded instead of being binned into consensus sequences. MiTCR, run with a Q25 quality threshold and the strictest error-elimination algorithm, handled CDR3 identification, clonotype clustering and error correction. Lower-bound total TCR beta diversity was estimated with a nonparametric unseen species model using Euler transformation. TCRdb trimmed public reads at Q25 via fastp, called clones via MiXCR and kept in-frame beta chains. Every entry covers one CDR3 protein and lists the most common genes and DNA from its rows. TCRdb, not the original authors, processed these V and J calls. For this sample there are approximately 940,000 distinct CDR3 sequences; roughly 48% appear just once. Roughly 13% of the sample goes to the ten largest clones.

On the study overall, not on this receptor specifically: The percentage of naive T cells measured by flow cytometry correlated strongly with observed TCR beta diversity. Estimates of total diversity based on one million sequenced T cells were considered lower bounds and underestimates. Because profiling used bulk unsorted PBMCs, naive and antigen-experienced compartments could not be compared conclusively. Observed TCR beta diversity per million T cells fell roughly linearly with age, and a significant reduction was already apparent by age approximately 41. Compared with the aged group, the long-lived group had more naive CD4+ T cells, fewer expanded clones and increased TCR diversity, suggesting age selection. Because donor CMV infection status was unknown, age-related changes in expanded clonotypes were potentially confounded.

Based on the germline V gene, the CDR1 and CDR2 sequences are MGHRA and YSYEKL. V is trimmed back by 3 bases and J by 3 bases, and the junction contains 15 bases that no gene match accounts for. The CDR3 numbers 18 residues from cysteine through phenylalanine. The CDR3 DNA has 54 bases and is translated from base 1. The sequence derives from a young man in good health. The receptor chain draws on TRBV4-1 and TRBJ2-7; 9 central nucleotides agree with TRBD1. Sample: blood. The nucleotide sequence is given as TGCGCCAGCAGCCATGGACGACAGGGGGACCGTCAGGACTACGAGCAGTACTTC. This sequence encodes CASSHGRQGDRQDYEQYF.